One sample yielded the 22 T cell receptor beta chains listed below, sequenced in a study of early T cells in non-severe SARS-CoV-2 infection. MiXCR, run by TCRdb on the 5' RACE reads, gives a single entry per CDR3 protein. The sample consists of 25,000 to 30,000 distinct CDR3 sequences, 4.4% of them appearing once. The sequenced sample consisted of whole blood. The source of these receptors is an adult who was a healthcare worker with PCR-confirmed SARS-CoV-2 infection or an uninfected control (not recorded which).

This clonotype occurred many times. The chain uses TRBV20-1 and TRBJ2-7; possible D gene TRBD2, 6 bases. This CDR3 comprises 14 residues. CDR1 and CDR2 from the germline V gene are DFQATT and SNEGSKA (reference sequence). V was clipped by 5 bases and J by 6 bases, with 20 bases between them. Written as DNA, the CDR3 is TGCAGTGCTGACACCGTGGTAGCGGCCTCCGAGCAGTACTTC. It codes for CSADTVVAASEQYF.

This clonotype was recorded many times. The rearrangement links TRBV20-1 to TRBJ2-7; D is undetermined. The germline gives CDR1 DFQATT, CDR2 SNEGSKA (reference sequence). Trimming cost V 4 bases and J 2 bases, with 9 bases left between them. The CDR3 has 12 residues. The CDR3 loop reads CSATDTAYEQYF. CDR3 nucleotides: TGCAGTGCTACAGACACTGCCTACGAGCAGTACTTC.

This clonotype was detected many times. The rearrangement links TRBV9 to TRBJ2-1; D not certain. V dropped 1 base and J dropped 3 bases, with 14 bases sitting between them. The germline V gene encodes CDR1 SGDLS and CDR2 YYNGEE. This CDR3 comprises 16 residues. CDR3 sequence reads: CASSVLVISGYNEQFF. The DNA of the CDR3 is TGTGCCAGCAGCGTACTAGTAATATCAGGCTACAATGAGCAGTTCTTC.

This clonotype was seen ten or more times. The V call is TRBV5-1, the J call TRBJ2-4; D gene uncertain. V lost 3 bases and J 3 bases, leaving 10 bases between the germline ends. Germline assignment: CDR1 SGHRS and CDR2 YFSETQ. CDR3 size: 14 residues. CDR3 in DNA: TGCGCCAGCAGCTCCGAGAGGAGCAAAAACATTCAGTACTTC. The encoded protein is CASSSERSKNIQYF.

This clonotype is labeled as medium-sized. The J gene is TRBJ2-3, the V gene TRBV20-1; TRBD2 matches 8 bases. J gave up 0 bases and V 6 bases, and 5 bases lay outside the gene matches. The germline CDR1 and CDR2 sequences are DFQATT and SNEGSKA (reference sequence). The CDR3 runs 14 residues. The CDR3 reads CSATGLVSTDTQYF. The CDR3 nucleotides are TGCAGTGCAACGGGACTAGTGAGCACAGATACGCAGTATTTT.

This clonotype was detected ten times or more. The rearrangement joins TRBV11-2 to TRBJ2-5; possibly TRBD1 for D (6 bases). Germline CDR1 reads SGHAT; CDR2 reads FQNNGV. The CDR3 is 14 amino acids. With 5 bases removed from V and 6 bases from J, the gap between germline ends came to 16 bases. The chain's CDR3 is CASSQGQFVQTQYF. The CDR3 DNA is TGTGCCAGCAGCCAAGGACAGTTTGTACAGACCCAGTACTTC.

This clonotype was observed many times. The chain couples TRBV27 to TRBJ2-7; 7 nucleotides align to TRBD2. This CDR3 region has 14 residues. Germline CDR1 reads MNHEY; CDR2 reads SMNVEV (reference sequence). V dropped 5 bases and J dropped 2; count of bases not matched to a gene: 6. DNA for the CDR3: TGTGCCAGCAGTGAGTGGGGGGGGACCTACGAGCAGTACTTC. Amino acids: CASSEWGGTYEQYF.

The chain carries TRBV7-9 and TRBJ1-5; D perhaps matches TRBD1 (6 bases). V was pared by 4 bases and J by 7 bases, with 17 bases between. CDR3 size: 15 residues. The germline V gene has CDR1 SEHNR and CDR2 FQNEAQ (reference sequence). CDR3 sequence reads: CASSSVGGALQPQHF. The DNA for the CDR3 is TGTGCCAGCAGCTCAGTGGGGGGCGCACTCCAGCCCCAGCATTTT.

In this sample, this clonotype turned up many times. CDR3 bases: TGTGCCAGCAGCGCCCGGGACAGGGGTTTATCACCCCTCCACTTT. As protein: CASSARDRGLSPLHF. The chain links TRBV13 to TRBJ1-6; 10 nucleotides align to TRBD1. In germline, CDR1 is PRHDT, CDR2 FYEKMQ (reference sequence). Trimming cost V 5 bases and J 10 bases; bases outside gene matches: 8. The CDR3 consists of 15 residues. The full variable domain, its missing parts supplied by reference TRBV13 and TRBJ1-6, is AAGVIQSPRHLIKEKRETATLKCYPIPRHDTVYWYQQGPGQDPQFLISFYEKMQSDKGSIPDRFSAQQFSDYHSELNMSSLELGDSALYFCASSARDRGLSPLHFGNGTRLTVT.

At least ten counts were recorded for this clonotype. V usage is TRBV18 and J usage is TRBJ1-1; D gene unclear. V was cut by 0 bases and J by 1 base, with 6 bases left in between. CDR1 KGHSH and CDR2 LQKENI come from the germline V gene. This CDR3 region has 14 residues. CDR3 nucleotide sequence: TGTGCCAGCTCACCACCGATGGGGAACACTGAAGCTTTCTTT. This gives the protein CASSPPMGNTEAFF.

This clonotype has only a few counts. The V and J genes are TRBV20-1 and TRBJ1-4; TRBD1 matches 7 bases. The CDR3 consists of 13 residues. CDR1 is DFQATT, CDR2 SNEGSKA, per germline (reference sequence). Germline trimming cut 6 bases from V and 6 bases from J; bases unmatched to any gene: 7. The CDR3 spells CSAMTGSDEKLFF. DNA of the CDR3: TGCAGTGCCATGACAGGGTCGGATGAAAAACTGTTTTTT.

The table lists this clonotype with many counts. The J gene is TRBJ2-5, the V gene TRBV12-3 or TRBV12-4; 7 bases align to TRBD2. The CDR3 spans 13 residues. V gave up 4 bases and J gave up 3 bases; unmatched junction bases: 2. CDR3 in DNA: TGTGCCAGCAGTTCTAGCGGAAAAGAGACCCAGTACTTC. This sequence encodes CASSSSGKETQYF.

At least ten counts were recorded for this clonotype. CDR3 coding DNA: TGTGCCAGCAGATCCCGGGACGGAAATTCACCCCTCCACTTT. Protein: CASRSRDGNSPLHF. The rearrangement joins TRBV12-3 or TRBV12-4 to TRBJ1-6, with a weak D call TRBD1 (5 bases). This CDR3 is built from 14 residues. Trimming shortened V by 6 bases and J by 7 bases, and 13 bases separated the two germline ends.

The chain carries TRBV6-4 and TRBJ2-1, with 13 bases fitting TRBD2. This CDR3 is 15 amino acids long. The V gene end was trimmed by 3 bases and the J gene end by 9 bases; junction bases not matched to a gene: 5. The germline V gene has CDR1 MRHNA and CDR2 SNTAGT. As DNA, the CDR3 is TGTGCCAGCAGTGAGACTAGCGGGGGGATAAGTGAGCAGTTCTTC. Amino acid sequence: CASSETSGGISEQFF.

The CDR3 sequence is CASSQGTGNNYGYTF. Here the CDR3 DNA reads TGTGCCAGCAGCCAAGGGACAGGAAATAACTATGGCTACACCTTC. The chain has TRBV3-1 and TRBJ1-2; 7 bases line up with TRBD1. After removal of 1 base from V and 1 base from J, the junction contained 3 bases not matched to a gene. Germline V gene lookup returns CDR1 LGHDT and CDR2 YNNKEL (reference sequence). This CDR3 contains 15 residues. The entire variable domain, with the rest obtained from reference TRBV3-1 and TRBJ1-2, is as follows: DTAVSQTPKYLVTQMGNDKSIKCEQNLGHDTMYWYKQDSKKFLKIMFSYNNKELIINETVPNRFSPKSPDKAHLNLHINSLELGDSAVYFCASSQGTGNNYGYTFGSGTRLTVV.

On this clonotype itself: A clone one base away is much larger, so this may be a read error. The genes are TRBV6-2 or TRBV6-3 and TRBJ2-1; D remains unclear. This CDR3 comprises 13 residues. The germline CDR1 and CDR2 sequences are MNHEY and SVGEGT. V gave up 4 bases and J gave up 4 bases, with 8 bases separating them. The CDR3 region has the DNA TGTGCCAGCAGTTCTGTGGGGTACAATGAGCAGTTCTTC. This translates into CASSSVGYNEQFF.

The sample holds a few counts of this clonotype. This rearrangement joins TRBV11-2 to TRBJ2-5; the match to TRBD1 covers 12 bases. Germline loops: CDR1 SGHAT, CDR2 FQNNGV. This CDR3 is 15 amino acids long. The trim removed 5 bases at V and 6 bases at J, leaving 7 bases unmatched. CDR3 amino acids: CASSIGTGGAKTQYF. The DNA for the CDR3 is TGTGCCAGCAGCATCGGGACAGGGGGCGCGAAGACCCAGTACTTC.

This clonotype was seen many times. This sequence joins TRBV7-7 and TRBJ2-2, with TRBD2 matching 8 bases. With 4 bases clipped from V and 5 bases from J, the junction kept 6 bases outside the gene matches. Germline CDR1 SSHAT, CDR2 FNYEAQ (reference sequence). The CDR3 spans 15 residues. CDR3 loop: CASSSAGVWTGELFF. In nucleotides, the CDR3 is TGTGCCAGCAGCTCAGCGGGGGTTTGGACCGGGGAGCTGTTTTTT. Using reference TRBV7-7 and TRBJ2-2 for the parts outside the CDR3, the full variable domain is GAGVSQSPRYKVTKRGQDVTLRCDPISSHATLYWYQQALGQGPEFLTYFNYEAQPDKSGLPSDRFSAERPEGSISTLTIQRTEQRDSAMYRCASSSAGVWTGELFFGEGSRLTVL.

This clonotype occurred many times. V is TRBV12-3 or TRBV12-4 and J is TRBJ1-6, with a tentative D call TRBD1 (6 bases). The CDR3 spans 13 residues. Trimming stripped 3 bases from V and 9 bases from J, with 9 bases between. This chain's CDR3 is CASSFGGFSPLHF. CDR3 bases: TGTGCCAGCAGTTTCGGGGGCTTTTCACCCCTCCACTTT.

This clonotype was seen repeatedly, ten times or more. The chain couples TRBV7-2 to TRBJ2-3, with 8 bases that match TRBD1. There are 15 residues in the CDR3. Germline V CDR1 and CDR2: SGHTA, FQGNSA. V lost 4 bases and J lost 4; bases outside the gene matches: 7. CDR3 residues: CASSSGQAKADTQYF. CDR3 DNA: TGTGCCAGCAGCTCGGGACAGGCCAAGGCAGATACGCAGTATTTT.

This clonotype was seen many times. The chain is built from TRBV11-2 and TRBJ2-2; 7 bases are shared with TRBD2. The V gene end was trimmed by 5 bases and the J gene end by 1 base; junction bases not matched to a gene: 10. The CDR3 has 17 residues. Germline values: CDR1 SGHAT, CDR2 FQNNGV. CDR3 region: CASSRREGSLNTGELFF. DNA for the CDR3: TGTGCCAGCAGCAGAAGGGAGGGGTCACTGAACACCGGGGAGCTGTTTTTT.

The sample holds many counts of this clonotype. The chain combines TRBV21-1 with TRBJ1-1. TRBV21-1 is assigned pseudogene status. The CDR3 runs to 18 residues. The CDR3 nucleotides read TGTGCCAGCAGCAAAGGAGTCACGGGAAAGTACATGAACACTGAAGCTTTCTTT. As protein: CASSKGVTGKYMNTEAFF.